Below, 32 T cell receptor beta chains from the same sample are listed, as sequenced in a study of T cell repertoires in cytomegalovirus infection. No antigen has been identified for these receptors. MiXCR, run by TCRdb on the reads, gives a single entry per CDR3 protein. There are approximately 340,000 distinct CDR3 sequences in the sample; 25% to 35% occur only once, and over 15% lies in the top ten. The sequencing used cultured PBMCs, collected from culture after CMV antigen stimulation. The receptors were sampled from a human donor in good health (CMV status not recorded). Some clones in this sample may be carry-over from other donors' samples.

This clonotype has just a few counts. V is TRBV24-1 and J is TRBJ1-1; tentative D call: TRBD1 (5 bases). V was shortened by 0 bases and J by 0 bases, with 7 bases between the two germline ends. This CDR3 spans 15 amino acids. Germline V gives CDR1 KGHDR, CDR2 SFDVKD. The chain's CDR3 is CATSDLWGMNTEAFF. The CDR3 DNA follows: TGTGCCACCAGTGATTTGTGGGGCATGAACACTGAAGCTTTCTTT.

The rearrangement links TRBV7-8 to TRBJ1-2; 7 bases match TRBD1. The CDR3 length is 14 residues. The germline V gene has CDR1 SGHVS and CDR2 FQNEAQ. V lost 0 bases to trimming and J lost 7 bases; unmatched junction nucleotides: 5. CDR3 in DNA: TGTGCCAGCAGCTTAGCCGCAGGGGGAGGTGGCTACACCTTC. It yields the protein CASSLAAGGGGYTF.

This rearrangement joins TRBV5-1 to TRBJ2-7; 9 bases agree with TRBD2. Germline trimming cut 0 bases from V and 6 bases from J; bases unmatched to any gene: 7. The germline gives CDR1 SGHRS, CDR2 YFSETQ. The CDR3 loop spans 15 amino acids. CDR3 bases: TGCGCCAGCAGCTTGGAAGGGACTAGCACCGGCGAGCAGTACTTC. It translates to CASSLEGTSTGEQYF.

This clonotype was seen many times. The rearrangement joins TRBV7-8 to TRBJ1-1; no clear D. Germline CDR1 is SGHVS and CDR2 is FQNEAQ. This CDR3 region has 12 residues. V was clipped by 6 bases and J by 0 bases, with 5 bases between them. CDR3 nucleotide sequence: TGTGCCAGCAGGATATTGAACACTGAAGCTTTCTTT. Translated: CASRILNTEAFF.

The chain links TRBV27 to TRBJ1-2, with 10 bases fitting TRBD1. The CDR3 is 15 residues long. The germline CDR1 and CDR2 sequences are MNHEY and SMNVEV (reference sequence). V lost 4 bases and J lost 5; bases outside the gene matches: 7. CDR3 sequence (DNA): TGTGCCAGCAGTTCGAACCGGGACAGGGGATATGGCTACACCTTC. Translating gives CASSSNRDRGYGYTF.

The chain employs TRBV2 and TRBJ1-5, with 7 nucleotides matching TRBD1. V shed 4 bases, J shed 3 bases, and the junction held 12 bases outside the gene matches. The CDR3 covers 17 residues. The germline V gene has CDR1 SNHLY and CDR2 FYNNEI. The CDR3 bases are TGTGCCAGCAGTGCCCGTAGGGGGCGCAACGTCAATCAGCCCCAGCATTTT. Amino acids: CASSARRGRNVNQPQHF.

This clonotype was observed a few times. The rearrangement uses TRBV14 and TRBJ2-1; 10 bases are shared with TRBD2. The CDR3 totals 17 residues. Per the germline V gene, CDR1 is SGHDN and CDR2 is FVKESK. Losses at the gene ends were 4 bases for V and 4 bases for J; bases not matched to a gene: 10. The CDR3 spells CASSLRLTSGVYNEQFF. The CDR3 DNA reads TGTGCCAGCAGCCTAAGGTTAACTAGCGGGGTTTACAATGAGCAGTTCTTC.

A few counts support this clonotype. The CDR3 here is CASSYFNDRGDEQFF. In DNA form, the CDR3 reads TGTGCCAGCAGTTACTTTAACGACAGGGGAGATGAGCAGTTCTTC. The gene calls are TRBV6-5 and TRBJ2-1; TRBD1 aligns across 8 bases. J lost 8 bases, V lost 1 base, and 7 bases had no gene match. The germline V gene has CDR1 MNHEY and CDR2 SVGAGI. This CDR3 region has 15 residues.

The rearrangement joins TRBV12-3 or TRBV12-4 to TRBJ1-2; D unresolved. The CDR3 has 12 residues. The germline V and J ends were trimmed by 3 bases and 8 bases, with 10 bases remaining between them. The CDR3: CASSLGRWGYTF. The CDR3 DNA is TGTGCCAGCAGTTTGGGCCGATGGGGCTACACCTTC.

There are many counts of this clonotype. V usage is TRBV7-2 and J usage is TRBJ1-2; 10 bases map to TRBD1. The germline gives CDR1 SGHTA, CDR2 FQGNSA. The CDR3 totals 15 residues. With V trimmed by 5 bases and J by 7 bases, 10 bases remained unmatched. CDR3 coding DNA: TGTGCCAGCAGCCTGAGGGGACAGGGGACTGGTGGCTACACCTTC. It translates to CASSLRGQGTGGYTF.

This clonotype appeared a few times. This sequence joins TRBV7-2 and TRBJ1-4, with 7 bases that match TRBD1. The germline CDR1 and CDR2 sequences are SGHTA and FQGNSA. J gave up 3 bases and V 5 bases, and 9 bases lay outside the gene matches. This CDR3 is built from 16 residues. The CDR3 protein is CASSLGQVVSNEKLFF. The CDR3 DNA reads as TGTGCCAGCAGCCTCGGACAGGTTGTTTCTAATGAAAAACTGTTTTTT. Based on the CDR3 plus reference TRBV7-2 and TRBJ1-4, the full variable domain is GAGVSQSPSNKVTEKGKDVELRCDPISGHTALYWYRQSLGQGLEFLIYFQGNSAPDKSGLPSDRFSAERTGGSVSTLTIQRTQQEDSAVYLCASSLGQVVSNEKLFFGSGTQLSVL.

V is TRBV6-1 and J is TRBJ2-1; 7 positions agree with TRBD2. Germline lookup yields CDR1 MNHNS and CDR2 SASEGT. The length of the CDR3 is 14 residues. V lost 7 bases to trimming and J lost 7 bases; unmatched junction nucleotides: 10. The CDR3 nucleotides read TGTGCCAGCACGGGGAGCGGGAAGAGGAATGAGCAGTTCTTC. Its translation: CASTGSGKRNEQFF.

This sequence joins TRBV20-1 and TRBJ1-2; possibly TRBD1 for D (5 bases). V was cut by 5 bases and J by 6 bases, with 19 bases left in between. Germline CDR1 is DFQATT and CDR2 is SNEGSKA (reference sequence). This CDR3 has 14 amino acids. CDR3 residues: CSARPRRRDHGYTF. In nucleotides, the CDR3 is TGCAGTGCTCGTCCCCGGCGGAGGGACCATGGCTACACCTTC.

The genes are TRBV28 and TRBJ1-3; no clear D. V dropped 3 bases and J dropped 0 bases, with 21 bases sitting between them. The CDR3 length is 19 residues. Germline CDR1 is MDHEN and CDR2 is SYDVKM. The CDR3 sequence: CASSFRRSLRRISGNTIYF. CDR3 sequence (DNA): TGTGCCAGCAGTTTTCGTCGTAGCTTGCGACGGATCTCTGGAAACACCATATATTTT.

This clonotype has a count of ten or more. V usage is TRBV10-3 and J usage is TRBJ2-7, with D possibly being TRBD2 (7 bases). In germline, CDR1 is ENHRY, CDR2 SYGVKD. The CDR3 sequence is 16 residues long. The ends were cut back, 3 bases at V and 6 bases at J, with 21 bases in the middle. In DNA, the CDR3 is TGTGCCATCAGTGACCCGGTTACCGGGGGGCCCCTCGAGCAGTACTTC. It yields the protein CAISDPVTGGPLEQYF.

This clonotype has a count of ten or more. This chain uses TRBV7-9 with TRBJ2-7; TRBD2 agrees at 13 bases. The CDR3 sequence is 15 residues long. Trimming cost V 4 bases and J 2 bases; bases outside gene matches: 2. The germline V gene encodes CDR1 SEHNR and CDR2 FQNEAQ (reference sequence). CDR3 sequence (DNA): TGTGCCAGCAGCTCAGGGACTAGCGGGGCCTACGAGCAGTACTTC. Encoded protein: CASSSGTSGAYEQYF.

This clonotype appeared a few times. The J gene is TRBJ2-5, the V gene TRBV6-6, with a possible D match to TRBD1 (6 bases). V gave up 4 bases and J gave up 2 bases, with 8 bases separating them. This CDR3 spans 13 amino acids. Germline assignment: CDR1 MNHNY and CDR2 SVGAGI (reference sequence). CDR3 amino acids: CASSWQGQETQYF. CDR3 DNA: TGTGCCAGCAGTTGGCAGGGGCAAGAGACCCAGTACTTC.

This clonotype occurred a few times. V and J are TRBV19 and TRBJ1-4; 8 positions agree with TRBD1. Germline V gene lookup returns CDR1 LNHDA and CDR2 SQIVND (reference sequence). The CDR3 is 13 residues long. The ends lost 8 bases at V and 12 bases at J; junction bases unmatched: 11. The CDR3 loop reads CASDLGRGQELFF. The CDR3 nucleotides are TGTGCCAGTGACCTGGGCAGGGGGCAAGAACTGTTTTTT. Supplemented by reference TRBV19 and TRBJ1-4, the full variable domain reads DGGITQSPKYLFRKEGQNVTLSCEQNLNHDAMYWYRQDPGQGLRLIYYSQIVNDFQKGDIAEGYSVSREKKESFPLTVTSAQKNPTAFYLCASDLGRGQELFFGSGTQLSVL.

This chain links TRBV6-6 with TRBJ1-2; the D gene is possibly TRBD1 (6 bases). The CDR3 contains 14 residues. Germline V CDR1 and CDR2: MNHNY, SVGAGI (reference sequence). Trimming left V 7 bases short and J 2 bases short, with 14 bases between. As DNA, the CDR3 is TGTGCCAGCACCACCTCTACAGGGAACTATGGCTACACCTTC. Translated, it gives CASTTSTGNYGYTF.

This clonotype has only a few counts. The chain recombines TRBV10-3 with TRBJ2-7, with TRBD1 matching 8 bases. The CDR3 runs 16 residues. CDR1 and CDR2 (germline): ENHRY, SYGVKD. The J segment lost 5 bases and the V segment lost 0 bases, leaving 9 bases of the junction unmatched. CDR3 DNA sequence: TGTGCCATCAGTGAGTCGATGGGGCCAGGGGGCAACGAGCAGTACTTC. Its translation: CAISESMGPGGNEQYF.

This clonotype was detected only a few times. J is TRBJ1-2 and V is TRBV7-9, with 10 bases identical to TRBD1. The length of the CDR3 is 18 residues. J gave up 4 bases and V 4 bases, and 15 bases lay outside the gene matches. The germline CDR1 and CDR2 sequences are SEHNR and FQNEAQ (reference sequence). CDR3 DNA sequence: TGTGCCAGCAGCTCCGAGTTGACGACAGGGGGCCTAGGCTATGGCTACACCTTC. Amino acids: CASSSELTTGGLGYGYTF.

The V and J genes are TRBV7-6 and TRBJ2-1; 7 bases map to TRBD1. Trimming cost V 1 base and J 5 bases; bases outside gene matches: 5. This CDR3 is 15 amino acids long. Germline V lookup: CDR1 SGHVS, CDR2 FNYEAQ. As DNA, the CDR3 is TGTGCCAGCAGCTTAGTCCGGGACAGCAACAATGAGCAGTTCTTC. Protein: CASSLVRDSNNEQFF.

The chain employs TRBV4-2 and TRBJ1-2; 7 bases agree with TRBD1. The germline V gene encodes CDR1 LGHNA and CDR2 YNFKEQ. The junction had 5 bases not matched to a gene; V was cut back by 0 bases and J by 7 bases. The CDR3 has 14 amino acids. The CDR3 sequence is CASSQDDRDGGYTF. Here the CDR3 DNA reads TGTGCCAGCAGCCAAGACGACAGGGATGGTGGCTACACCTTC.

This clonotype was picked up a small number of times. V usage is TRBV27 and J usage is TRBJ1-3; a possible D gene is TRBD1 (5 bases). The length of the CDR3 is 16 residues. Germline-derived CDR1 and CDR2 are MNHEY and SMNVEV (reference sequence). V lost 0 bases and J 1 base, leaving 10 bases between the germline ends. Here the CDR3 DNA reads TGTGCCAGCAGTTTATCGGGGGGGGATTCTGGAAACACCATATATTTT. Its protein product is CASSLSGGDSGNTIYF.

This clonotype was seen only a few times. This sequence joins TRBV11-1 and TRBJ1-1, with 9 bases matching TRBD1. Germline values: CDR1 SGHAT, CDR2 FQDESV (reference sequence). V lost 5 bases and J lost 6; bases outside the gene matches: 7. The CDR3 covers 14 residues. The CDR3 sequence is CASSDRDRAAEAFF. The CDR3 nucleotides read TGTGCCAGCAGCGACCGGGACAGGGCTGCTGAAGCTTTCTTT.

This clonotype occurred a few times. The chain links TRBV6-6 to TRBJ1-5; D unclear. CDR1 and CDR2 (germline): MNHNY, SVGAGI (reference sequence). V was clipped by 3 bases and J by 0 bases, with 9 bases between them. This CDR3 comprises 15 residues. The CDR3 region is CASSYRADSNQPQHF. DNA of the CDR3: TGTGCCAGCAGTTATCGGGCCGATAGCAATCAGCCCCAGCATTTT.

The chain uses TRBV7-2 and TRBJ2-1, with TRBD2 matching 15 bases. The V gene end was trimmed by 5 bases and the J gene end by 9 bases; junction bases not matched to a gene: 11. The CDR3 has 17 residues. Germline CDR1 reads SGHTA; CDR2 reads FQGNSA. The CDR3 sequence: CASSRGLAGGGGSEQFF. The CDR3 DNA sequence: TGTGCCAGCAGCCGCGGACTAGCGGGAGGGGGGGGTAGTGAGCAGTTCTTC.

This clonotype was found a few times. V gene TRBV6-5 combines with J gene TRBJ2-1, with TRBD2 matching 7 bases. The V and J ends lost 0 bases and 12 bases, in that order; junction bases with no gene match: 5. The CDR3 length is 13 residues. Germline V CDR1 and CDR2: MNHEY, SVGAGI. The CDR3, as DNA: TGTGCCAGCAGTTACTCGAGGGGCGGGAGGCAGTTCTTC. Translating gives CASSYSRGGRQFF.

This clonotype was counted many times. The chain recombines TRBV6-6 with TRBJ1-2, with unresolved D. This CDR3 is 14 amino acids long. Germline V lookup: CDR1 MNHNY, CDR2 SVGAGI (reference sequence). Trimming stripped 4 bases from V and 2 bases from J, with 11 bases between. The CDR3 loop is CASSSDPKNYGYTF. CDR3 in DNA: TGTGCCAGCAGTTCGGACCCCAAAAACTATGGCTACACCTTC.

The CDR3 DNA is TGTGCCAGCAGGGGACAAGCCTACAATGAGCAGTTCTTC. Residues: CASRGQAYNEQFF. This chain uses TRBV6-1 with TRBJ2-1, with D perhaps TRBD1 (6 bases). Trimming removed 6 bases at V and 2 bases at J, with 8 bases between. The CDR3 runs to 13 residues. Germline V lookup: CDR1 MNHNS, CDR2 SASEGT.

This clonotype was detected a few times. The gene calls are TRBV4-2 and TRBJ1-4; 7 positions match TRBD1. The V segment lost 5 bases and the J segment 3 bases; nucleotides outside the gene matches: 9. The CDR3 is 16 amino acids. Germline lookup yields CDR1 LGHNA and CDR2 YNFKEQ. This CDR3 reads CASSTDREGANEKLFF. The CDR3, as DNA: TGTGCCAGCAGCACCGACAGGGAGGGGGCTAATGAAAAACTGTTTTTT.

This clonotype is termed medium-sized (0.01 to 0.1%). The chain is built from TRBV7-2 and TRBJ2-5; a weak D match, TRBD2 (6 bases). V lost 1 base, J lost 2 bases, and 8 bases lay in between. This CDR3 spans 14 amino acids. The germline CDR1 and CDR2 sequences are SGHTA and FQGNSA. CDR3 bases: TGTGCCAGCAGCTTAGATGGGGGGCAAGAGACCCAGTACTTC. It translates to CASSLDGGQETQYF.